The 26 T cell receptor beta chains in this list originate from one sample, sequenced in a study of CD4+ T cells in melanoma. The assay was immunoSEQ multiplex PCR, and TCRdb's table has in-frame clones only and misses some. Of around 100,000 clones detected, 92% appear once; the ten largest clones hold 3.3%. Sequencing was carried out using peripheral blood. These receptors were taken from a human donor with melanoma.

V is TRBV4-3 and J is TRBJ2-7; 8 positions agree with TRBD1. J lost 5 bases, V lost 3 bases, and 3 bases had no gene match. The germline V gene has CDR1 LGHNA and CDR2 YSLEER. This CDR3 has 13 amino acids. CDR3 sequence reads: CASSQDRVDEQYF. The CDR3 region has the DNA TGCGCCAGCAGCCAGGACAGGGTGGACGAGCAGTACTTC.

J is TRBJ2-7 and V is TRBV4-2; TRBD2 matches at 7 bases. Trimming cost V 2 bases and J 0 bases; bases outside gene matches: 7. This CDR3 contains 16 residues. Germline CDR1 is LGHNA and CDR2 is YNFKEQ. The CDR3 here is CASSQKGRGNSYEQYF. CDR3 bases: TGTGCCAGCAGCCAAAAGGGGCGGGGGAACTCCTACGAGCAGTACTTC.

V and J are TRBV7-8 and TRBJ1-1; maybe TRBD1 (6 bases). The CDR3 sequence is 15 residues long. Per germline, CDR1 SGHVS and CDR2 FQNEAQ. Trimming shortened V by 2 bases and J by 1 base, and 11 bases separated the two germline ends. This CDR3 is CASSLLGQSNTEAFF. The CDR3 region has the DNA TGTGCCAGCAGCTTATTGGGACAATCGAACACTGAAGCTTTCTTT.

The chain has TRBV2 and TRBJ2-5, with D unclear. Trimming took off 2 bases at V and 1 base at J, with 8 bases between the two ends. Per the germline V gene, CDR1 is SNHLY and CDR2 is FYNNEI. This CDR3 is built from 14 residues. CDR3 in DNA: TGTGCCAGCAGTGAAATAGTACCCCAAGAGACCCAGTACTTC. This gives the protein CASSEIVPQETQYF.

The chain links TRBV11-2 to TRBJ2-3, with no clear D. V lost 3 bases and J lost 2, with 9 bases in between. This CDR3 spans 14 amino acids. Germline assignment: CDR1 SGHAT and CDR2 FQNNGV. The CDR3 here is CASSFPINTDTQYF. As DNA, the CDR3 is TGTGCCAGCAGCTTCCCCATTAACACAGATACGCAGTATTTT.

CDR3 bases: TGTGCCAGCAGTTCGACTAGCGGGAGAATAAATGAGCAGTTCTTC. Encoded protein: CASSSTSGRINEQFF. The chain joins TRBV6-1 to TRBJ2-1; 12 bases line up with TRBD2. J gave up 7 bases and V 5 bases, and 6 bases lay outside the gene matches. Germline V gives CDR1 MNHNS, CDR2 SASEGT. The CDR3 runs to 15 residues.

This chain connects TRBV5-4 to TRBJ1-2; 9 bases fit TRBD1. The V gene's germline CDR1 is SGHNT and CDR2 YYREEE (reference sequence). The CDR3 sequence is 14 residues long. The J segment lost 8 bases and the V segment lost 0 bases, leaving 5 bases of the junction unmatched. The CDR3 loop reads CASSLEQGARGYTF. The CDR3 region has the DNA TGTGCCAGCAGCTTGGAACAGGGGGCACGGGGCTACACCTTC. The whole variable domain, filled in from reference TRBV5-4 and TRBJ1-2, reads ETGVTQSPTHLIKTRGQQVTLRCSSQSGHNTVSWYQQALGQGPQFIFQYYREEENGRGNFPPRFSGLQFPNYSSELNVNALELDDSALYLCASSLEQGARGYTFGSGTRLTVV.

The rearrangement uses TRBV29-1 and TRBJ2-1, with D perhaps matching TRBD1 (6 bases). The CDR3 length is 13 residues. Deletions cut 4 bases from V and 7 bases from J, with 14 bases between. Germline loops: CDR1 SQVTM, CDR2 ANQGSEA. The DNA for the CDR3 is TGCAGCGTTGGACGTGGGGGCGGTAATGAGCAGTTCTTC. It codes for CSVGRGGGNEQFF.

Here the CDR3 reads CAWSRGLANEKLFF. In DNA form, the CDR3 reads TGTGCCTGGAGTAGAGGCTTAGCTAATGAAAAACTGTTTTTT. The chain is built from TRBV30 and TRBJ1-4; D is undetermined. The CDR3 extends over 14 amino acids. Germline CDR1 GTSNPN, CDR2 SVGIG (reference sequence). V was trimmed by 2 bases and J by 3 bases, leaving 10 bases between them.

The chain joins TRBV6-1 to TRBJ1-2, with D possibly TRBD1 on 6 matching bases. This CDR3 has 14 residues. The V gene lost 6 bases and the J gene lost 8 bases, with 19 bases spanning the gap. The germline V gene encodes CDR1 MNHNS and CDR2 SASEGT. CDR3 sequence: CASRPGAGAWGYTF. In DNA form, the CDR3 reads TGTGCCAGCAGACCAGGCGCAGGGGCGTGGGGCTACACCTTC.

CDR3 amino acids: CASSSTSGSNRGETQYF. The CDR3 nucleotides read TGTGCCAGCAGCTCAACTAGCGGGAGTAACAGGGGAGAGACCCAGTACTTC. This chain links TRBV11-2 with TRBJ2-5, with 11 positions matching TRBD2. The CDR3 spans 17 residues. The V gene's germline CDR1 is SGHAT and CDR2 FQNNGV. Unmatched junction bases numbered 11, after V lost 4 bases and J lost 4 bases. The variable domain in full, completed from reference TRBV11-2 and TRBJ2-5, reads EAGVAQSPRYKIIEKRQSVAFWCNPISGHATLYWYQQILGQGPKLLIQFQNNGVVDDSQLPKDRFSAERLKGVDSTLKIQPAKLEDSAVYLCASSSTSGSNRGETQYFGPGTRLLVL.

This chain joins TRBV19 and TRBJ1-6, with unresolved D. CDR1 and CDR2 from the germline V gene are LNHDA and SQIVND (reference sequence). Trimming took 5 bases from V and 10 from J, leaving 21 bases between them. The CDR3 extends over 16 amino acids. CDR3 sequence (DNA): TGTGCCAGTAGTTTTCTGCGGGGAGAGAGAGGCTCACCCCTCCACTTT. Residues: CASSFLRGERGSPLHF.

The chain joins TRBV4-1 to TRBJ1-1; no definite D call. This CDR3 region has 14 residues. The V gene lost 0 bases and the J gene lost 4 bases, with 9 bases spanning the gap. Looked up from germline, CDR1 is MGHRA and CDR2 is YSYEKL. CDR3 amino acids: CASSQESRGTEAFF. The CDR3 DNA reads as TGCGCCAGCAGCCAAGAGTCGCGGGGCACTGAAGCTTTCTTT.

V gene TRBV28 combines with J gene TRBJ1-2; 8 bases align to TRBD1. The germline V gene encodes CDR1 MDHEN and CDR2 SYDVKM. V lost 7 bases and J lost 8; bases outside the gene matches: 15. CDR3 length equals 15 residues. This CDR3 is CASIPTARGPEGYTF. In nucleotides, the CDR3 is TGTGCCAGCATCCCCACGGCCAGGGGGCCTGAAGGCTACACCTTC.

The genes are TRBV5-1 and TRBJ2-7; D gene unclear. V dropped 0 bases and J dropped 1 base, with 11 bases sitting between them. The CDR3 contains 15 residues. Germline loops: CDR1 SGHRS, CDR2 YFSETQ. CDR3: CASSLARWQSYEQYF. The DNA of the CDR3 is TGCGCCAGCAGCTTGGCCCGGTGGCAGTCCTACGAGCAGTACTTC.

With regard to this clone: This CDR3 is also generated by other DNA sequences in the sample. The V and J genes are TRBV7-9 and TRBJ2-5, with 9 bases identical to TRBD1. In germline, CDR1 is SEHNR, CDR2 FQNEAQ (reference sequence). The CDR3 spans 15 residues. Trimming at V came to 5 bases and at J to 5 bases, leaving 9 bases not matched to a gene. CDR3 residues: CASSLGQGRSETQYF. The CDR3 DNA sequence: TGTGCCAGCAGCCTCGGACAGGGGAGGTCGGAGACCCAGTACTTC.

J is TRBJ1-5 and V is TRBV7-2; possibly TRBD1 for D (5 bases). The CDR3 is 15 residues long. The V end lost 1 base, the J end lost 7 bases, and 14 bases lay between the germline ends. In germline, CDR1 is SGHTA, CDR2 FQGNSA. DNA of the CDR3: TGTGCCAGCAGCTTAGTATCCGCCGGGGGGCAGCCCCAGCATTTT. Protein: CASSLVSAGGQPQHF.

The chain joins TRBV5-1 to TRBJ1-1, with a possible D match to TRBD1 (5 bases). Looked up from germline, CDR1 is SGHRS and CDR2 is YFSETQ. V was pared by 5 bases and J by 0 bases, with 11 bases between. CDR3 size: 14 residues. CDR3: CASRFWGVNTEAFF. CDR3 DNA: TGCGCCAGCAGATTCTGGGGGGTGAACACTGAAGCTTTCTTT.

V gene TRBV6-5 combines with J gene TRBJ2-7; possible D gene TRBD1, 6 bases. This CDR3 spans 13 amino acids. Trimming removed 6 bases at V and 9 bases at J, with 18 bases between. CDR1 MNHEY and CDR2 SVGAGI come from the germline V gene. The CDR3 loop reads CASSLRGWETQYF. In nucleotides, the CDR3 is TGTGCCAGCAGCCTCAGGGGATGGGAAACGCAGTACTTC.

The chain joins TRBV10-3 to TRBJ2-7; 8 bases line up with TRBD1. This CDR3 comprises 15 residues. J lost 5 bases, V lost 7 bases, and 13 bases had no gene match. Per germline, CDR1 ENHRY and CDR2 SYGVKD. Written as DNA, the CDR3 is TGTGCCATCACCCCTGGACAGGGCGCCTCTCACGAGCAGTACTTC. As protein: CAITPGQGASHEQYF.

The CDR3: CASSPRGNTEAFF. CDR3 bases: TGTGCCAGCAGCCCCCGGGGGAACACTGAAGCTTTCTTT. This chain connects TRBV6-6 to TRBJ1-1, with no clear D. Germline V gene lookup returns CDR1 MNHNY and CDR2 SVGAGI (reference sequence). The CDR3 covers 13 residues. V shed 6 bases and J shed 1 base, with 9 bases lying between them.

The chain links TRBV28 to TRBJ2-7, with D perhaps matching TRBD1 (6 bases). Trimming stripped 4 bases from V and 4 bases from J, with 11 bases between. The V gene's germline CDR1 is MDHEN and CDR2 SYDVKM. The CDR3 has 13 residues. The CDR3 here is CASSYHRVYEQYF. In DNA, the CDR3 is TGTGCCAGCAGTTACCACAGGGTATACGAGCAGTACTTC.

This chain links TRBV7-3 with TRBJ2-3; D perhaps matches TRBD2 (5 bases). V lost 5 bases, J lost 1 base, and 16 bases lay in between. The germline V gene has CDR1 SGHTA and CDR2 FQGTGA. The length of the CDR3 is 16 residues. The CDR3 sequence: CASSPYLSGGTDTQYF. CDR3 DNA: TGTGCCAGCAGCCCCTACCTTTCCGGGGGCACAGATACGCAGTATTTT.

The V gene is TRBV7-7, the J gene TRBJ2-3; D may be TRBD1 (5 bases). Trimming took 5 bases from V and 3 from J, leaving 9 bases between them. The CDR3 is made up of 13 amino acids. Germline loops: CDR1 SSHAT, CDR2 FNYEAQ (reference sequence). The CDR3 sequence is CASSQGATDTQYF. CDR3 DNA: TGTGCCAGCAGCCAAGGGGCTACAGATACGCAGTATTTT.

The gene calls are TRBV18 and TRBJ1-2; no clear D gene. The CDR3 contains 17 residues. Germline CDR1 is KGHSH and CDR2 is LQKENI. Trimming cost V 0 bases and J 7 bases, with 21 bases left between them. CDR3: CASSPPYIMGGTTGYTF. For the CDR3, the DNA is TGTGCCAGCTCACCACCGTATATTATGGGAGGCACTACTGGCTACACCTTC.

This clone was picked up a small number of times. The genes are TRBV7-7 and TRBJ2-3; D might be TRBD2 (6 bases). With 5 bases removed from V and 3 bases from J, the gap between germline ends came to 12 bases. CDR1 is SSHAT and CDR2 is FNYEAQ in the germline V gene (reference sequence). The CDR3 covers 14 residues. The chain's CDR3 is CASSPDRGTDTQYF. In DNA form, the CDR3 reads TGTGCCAGCAGCCCCGACCGGGGGACAGATACGCAGTATTTT.